The 18 T cell receptor beta chains listed next were all sequenced from one sample in a study of shared clonotypes between healthy human individuals. As defined, naive CD8 cells were CD45RO-negative and positively selected for CCR7, with terminally differentiated effector memory CD45RA+ cells excluded. Clones were read by immunoSEQ multiplex PCR, and TCRdb kept only the in-frame ones, dropping some. Of about 2.2 million clones listed, roughly 91% are singletons. Material for sequencing was naive CD8+ T cells from PBMCs. The source of these receptors is a man aged 18 to 30 in good health. Some clones in this sample may be carry-over from other donors' samples.

This clone was detected once. The V call is TRBV27, the J call TRBJ2-4, with D perhaps matching TRBD1 (6 bases). Germline V gene lookup returns CDR1 MNHEY and CDR2 SMNVEV (reference sequence). The CDR3 totals 15 residues. Trimming shortened V by 5 bases and J by 7 bases, and 18 bases separated the two germline ends. The CDR3: CASSPQGFIWNIQYF. CDR3 sequence (DNA): TGTGCCAGCAGTCCGCAGGGGTTTATTTGGAACATTCAGTACTTC.

Here the CDR3 reads CASRDRGNNQPQHF. CDR3 in DNA: TGTGCCAGCCGGGACAGGGGGAACAATCAGCCCCAGCATTTT. The gene calls are TRBV27 and TRBJ1-5, with 11 nucleotides matching TRBD1. The trim removed 8 bases at V and 3 bases at J, leaving 3 bases unmatched. The CDR3 is 14 residues long. Germline lookup yields CDR1 MNHEY and CDR2 SMNVEV (reference sequence).

The rearrangement joins TRBV6-5 to TRBJ1-2; D gene unclear. Germline V gene data show CDR1 as MNHEY and CDR2 as SVGAGI. The V end was cut by 0 bases, the J end by 6 bases, with 11 bases between. CDR3 size: 14 residues. This chain's CDR3 is CASSYSYSWDGYTF. The CDR3 DNA reads as TGTGCCAGCAGTTACTCCTATAGCTGGGATGGCTACACCTTC.

This clone was counted a single time. The V call is TRBV15, the J call TRBJ2-2, with 7 bases fitting TRBD2. The J segment lost 5 bases and the V segment lost 6 bases, leaving 12 bases of the junction unmatched. CDR1 is LNHNV, CDR2 YYDKDF, per germline (reference sequence). The CDR3 consists of 16 residues. The CDR3 spells CATRKERDILTGELFF. The CDR3 coding sequence is TGTGCCACCAGGAAGGAGCGGGATATCTTGACCGGGGAGCTGTTTTTT.

The rearrangement joins TRBV28 to TRBJ1-1, with 12 bases matching TRBD1. After removal of 5 bases from V and 4 bases from J, the junction contained 8 bases not matched to a gene. This CDR3 has 16 residues. Germline lookup yields CDR1 MDHEN and CDR2 SYDVKM. Written as DNA, the CDR3 is TGTGCCAGCAGTCCCGGGACAGGGGGCATCGGCACTGAAGCTTTCTTT. Translated: CASSPGTGGIGTEAFF.

V gene TRBV11-3 combines with J gene TRBJ2-1; D gene unclear. The germline V and J ends were trimmed by 0 bases and 4 bases, with 7 bases remaining between them. Germline CDR1 and CDR2: SGHNT and YENEEA. The CDR3 is 14 amino acids. The CDR3 region has the DNA TGTGCCAGCAGCTTAGAGGCAGAATACAATGAGCAGTTCTTC. It encodes CASSLEAEYNEQFF.

Here the CDR3 reads CSAQWGLQFF. The CDR3 DNA sequence: TGCAGTGCTCAGTGGGGACTTCAGTTCTTC. The chain is built from TRBV20-1 and TRBJ2-1, with a tentative D call TRBD2 (6 bases). V dropped 5 bases and J dropped 13 bases, with 12 bases sitting between them. Germline CDR1 DFQATT, CDR2 SNEGSKA (reference sequence). The CDR3 extends over 10 amino acids.

A note on this clone: The sample has other DNA sequences that encode this CDR3 too. The CDR3 DNA follows: TGTGCCAGCAGCGGGCGGAGCTCCTACGAGCAGTACTTC. It translates to CASSGRSSYEQYF. The rearrangement joins TRBV11-3 to TRBJ2-7, with D unresolved. Trimming pared 5 bases from V and 0 bases from J, leaving 8 bases between. The CDR3 extends over 13 amino acids. Germline V gene sequence: CDR1 SGHNT, CDR2 YENEEA. The full variable domain, in which reference TRBV11-3 and TRBJ2-7 provide the parts outside the CDR3, is EAGVVQSPRYKIIEKKQPVAFWCNPISGHNTLYWYLQNLGQGPELLIRYENEEAVDDSQLPKDRFSAERLKGVDSTLKIQPAELGDSAVYLCASSGRSSYEQYFGPGTRLTVT.

This clone was observed a single time. The gene calls are TRBV4-3 and TRBJ2-5; 11 nucleotides agree with TRBD2. Trimming at V came to 0 bases and at J to 11 bases, leaving 11 bases not matched to a gene. From germline, CDR1 is LGHNA and CDR2 YSLEER. The CDR3 covers 16 residues. The CDR3 spells CASSQDRGTSGSVQYF. CDR3 bases: TGCGCCAGCAGCCAAGATCGGGGGACTAGCGGCTCCGTGCAGTACTTC.

This chain uses TRBV10-3 with TRBJ2-1; no clear D. V lost 3 bases, J lost 5 bases, and 14 bases lay in between. The CDR3 is 15 amino acids. CDR1 is ENHRY and CDR2 is SYGVKD in the germline V gene. CDR3 DNA sequence: TGTGCCATCAGTGAAGGAGTTGATTTCAACAATGAGCAGTTCTTC. Translated: CAISEGVDFNNEQFF.

About this clone: Other DNA sequences in the sample encode the same CDR3. The rearrangement links TRBV5-1 to TRBJ1-5; 7 bases line up with TRBD1. The CDR3 runs to 14 residues. The ends lost 3 bases at V and 2 bases at J; junction bases unmatched: 2. The V gene's germline CDR1 is SGHRS and CDR2 YFSETQ. The CDR3 DNA is TGCGCCAGCAGCTCCGGGACAGGCAATCAGCCCCAGCATTTT. Translating gives CASSSGTGNQPQHF.

The V and J genes are TRBV4-2 and TRBJ2-7, with 14 nucleotides matching TRBD2. V shed 5 bases, J shed 2 bases, and the junction held 2 bases outside the gene matches. The CDR3 totals 15 residues. Germline CDR1 is LGHNA and CDR2 is YNFKEQ. The chain's CDR3 is CASSSGLAGAYEQYF. Here the CDR3 DNA reads TGTGCCAGCAGCTCGGGACTAGCGGGAGCCTACGAGCAGTACTTC.

This clone was found once. V gene TRBV6-6 combines with J gene TRBJ2-5, with D unresolved. Near its end, the DNA agrees better with TRBJ2-7, so the J call may be wrong. This CDR3 comprises 15 residues. The germline V gene encodes CDR1 MNHNY and CDR2 SVGAGI (reference sequence). CDR3 sequence: CASSYSIGVSYEQYF. The CDR3 DNA reads TGTGCCAGCAGTTACTCGATTGGAGTCTCCTACGAGCAGTACTTC.

The genes are TRBV19 and TRBJ2-7; 8 nucleotides align to TRBD2. Germline V lookup: CDR1 LNHDA, CDR2 SQIVND (reference sequence). Trimming took 2 bases from V and 5 from J; bases not matched to a gene: 23. The CDR3 is 20 residues long. In nucleotides, the CDR3 is TGTGCCAGTAGTATACCCAAAGCGGGAGCCTCACAGGGATCGGTAAACGAGCAGTACTTC. It is translated as CASSIPKAGASQGSVNEQYF.

The sample holds one count of this clone. The chain recombines TRBV27 with TRBJ2-1; a possible D gene is TRBD1 (8 bases). CDR3 length: 16 amino acids. CDR1 and CDR2 (germline): MNHEY, SMNVEV (reference sequence). Trimming pared 1 base from V and 2 bases from J, leaving 12 bases between. The CDR3 nucleotides read TGTGCCAGCAGTTTATACACAGGGGGGGCCTACAATGAGCAGTTCTTC. Translating it yields CASSLYTGGAYNEQFF.

V is TRBV29-1 and J is TRBJ1-2; possible D gene TRBD1, 5 bases. This CDR3 has 10 residues. V lost 6 bases and J lost 12, with 14 bases in between. Germline V gives CDR1 SQVTM, CDR2 ANQGSEA. The CDR3 loop reads CSVVTGPHTF. The CDR3 bases are TGCAGCGTAGTCACAGGTCCCCACACCTTC.

This chain joins TRBV10-3 and TRBJ2-7, with D uncertain. This CDR3 contains 11 residues. The germline V gene encodes CDR1 ENHRY and CDR2 SYGVKD. Trimming removed 10 bases from V and 2 bases from J, with 9 bases in between. CDR3 nucleotide sequence: TGTGCCACCGGCTCGCCCTACGAGCAGTACTTC. This translates into CATGSPYEQYF.

The chain carries TRBV28 and TRBJ2-1; unclear D gene. Trimming stripped 2 bases from V and 9 bases from J, with 17 bases between. Germline V gives CDR1 MDHEN, CDR2 SYDVKM. This CDR3 contains 15 residues. DNA for the CDR3: TGTGCCAGCAGTTTAGGATTCTCGTCGGACGGTGAGCAGTTCTTC. The encoded protein is CASSLGFSSDGEQFF.